Described below is a single TCR beta chain sequence and its context. V shed 3 bases, J shed 4 bases, and the junction held 3 bases outside the gene matches. Germline V gene lookup returns CDR1 GTSNPN and CDR2 SVGIG (reference sequence). The length of the CDR3 is 14 residues. In the authors' methods: Scientists estimated how many nucleated cells there were by amplifying reference gene primers. Using immunoSEQ multiplex PCR, the repertoire was profiled, and TCRdb retains in-frame clones only, with some absent. D and trimming were read from the DNA, whereas the V and J calls and clone size are those reported in that table. In the table there are under 150,000 clones, about 86% of which are singletons. These data belong to a study of blood T cell repertoires in COVID-19. Across the whole study: Acute and convalescent COVID-19 samples came from the United States, Italy and Spain. Sources were T cells, B-cell-depleted T cells, or PBMCs; the material itself was cDNA or gDNA.

J is TRBJ1-3 and V is TRBV30; 10 bases line up with TRBD1. This clonotype originated in a woman in her fifties or sixties with active or convalescent COVID-19. Sequenced: peripheral blood. The CDR3 sequence is CAWRGQGSGNTIYF. CDR3 DNA: TGTGCCTGGAGGGGACAGGGGTCAGGAAACACCATATATTTT.